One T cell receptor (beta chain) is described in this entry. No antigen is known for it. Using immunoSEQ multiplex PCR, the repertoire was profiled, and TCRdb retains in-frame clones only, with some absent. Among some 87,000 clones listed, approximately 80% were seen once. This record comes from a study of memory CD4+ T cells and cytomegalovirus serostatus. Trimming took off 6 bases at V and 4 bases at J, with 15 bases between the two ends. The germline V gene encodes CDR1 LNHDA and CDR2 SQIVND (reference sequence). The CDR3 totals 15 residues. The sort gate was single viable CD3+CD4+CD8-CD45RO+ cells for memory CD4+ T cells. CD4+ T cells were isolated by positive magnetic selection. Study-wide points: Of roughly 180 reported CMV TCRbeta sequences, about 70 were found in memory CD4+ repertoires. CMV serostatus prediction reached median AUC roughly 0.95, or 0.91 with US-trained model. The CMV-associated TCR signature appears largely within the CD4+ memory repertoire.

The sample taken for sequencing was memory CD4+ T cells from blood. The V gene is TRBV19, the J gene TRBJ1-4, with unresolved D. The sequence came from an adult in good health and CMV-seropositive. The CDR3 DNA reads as TGTGCCAGTAGGCGGCAGGCGGCCATTAATGAAAAACTGTTTTTT. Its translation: CASRRQAAINEKLFF. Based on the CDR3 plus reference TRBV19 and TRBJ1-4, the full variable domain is DGGITQSPKYLFRKEGQNVTLSCEQNLNHDAMYWYRQDPGQGLRLIYYSQIVNDFQKGDIAEGYSVSREKKESFPLTVTSAQKNPTAFYLCASRRQAAINEKLFFGSGTQLSVL.